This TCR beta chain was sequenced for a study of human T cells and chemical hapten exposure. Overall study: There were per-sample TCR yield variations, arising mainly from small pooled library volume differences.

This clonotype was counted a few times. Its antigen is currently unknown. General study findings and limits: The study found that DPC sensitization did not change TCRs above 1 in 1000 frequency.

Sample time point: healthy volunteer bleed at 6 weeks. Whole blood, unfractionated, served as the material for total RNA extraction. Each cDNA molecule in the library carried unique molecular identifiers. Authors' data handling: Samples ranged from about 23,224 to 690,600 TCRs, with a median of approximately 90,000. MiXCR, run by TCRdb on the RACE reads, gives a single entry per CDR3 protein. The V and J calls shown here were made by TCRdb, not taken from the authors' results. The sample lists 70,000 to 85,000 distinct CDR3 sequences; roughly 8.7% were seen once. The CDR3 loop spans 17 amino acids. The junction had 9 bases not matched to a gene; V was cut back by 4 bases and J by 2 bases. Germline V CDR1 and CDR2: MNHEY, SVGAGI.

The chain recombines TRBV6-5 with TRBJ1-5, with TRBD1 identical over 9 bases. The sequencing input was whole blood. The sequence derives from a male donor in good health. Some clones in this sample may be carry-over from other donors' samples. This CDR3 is CASSSSGQGGGNQPQHF. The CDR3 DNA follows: TGTGCCAGCAGTTCCTCGGGACAGGGAGGCGGCAATCAGCCCCAGCATTTT.